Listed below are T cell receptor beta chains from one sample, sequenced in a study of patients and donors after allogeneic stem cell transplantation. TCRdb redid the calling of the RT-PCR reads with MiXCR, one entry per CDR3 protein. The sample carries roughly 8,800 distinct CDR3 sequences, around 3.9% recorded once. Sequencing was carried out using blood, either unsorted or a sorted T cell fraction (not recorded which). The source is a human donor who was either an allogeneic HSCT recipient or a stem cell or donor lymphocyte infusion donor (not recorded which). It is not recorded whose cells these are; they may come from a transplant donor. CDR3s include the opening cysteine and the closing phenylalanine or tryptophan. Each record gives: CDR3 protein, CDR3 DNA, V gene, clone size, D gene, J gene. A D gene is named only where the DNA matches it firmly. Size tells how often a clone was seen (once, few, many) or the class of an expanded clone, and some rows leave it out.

cdr3_aa: CASSLTGFQETQYF; cdr3_nt: TGTGCCAGCAGCTTAACGGGGTTCCAAGAGACCCAGTACTTC; v_call: TRBV7-9; clone_size: NA; d_call: NA; j_call: TRBJ2-5
cdr3_aa: CASSGGYGYTF; cdr3_nt: TGTGCCAGCAGCGGAGGCTATGGCTACACCTTC; v_call: TRBV7-6; clone_size: many; d_call: NA; j_call: TRBJ1-2
cdr3_aa: CASSLGGLVNTEAFF; cdr3_nt: TGCGCCAGCAGCTTGGGGGGGCTAGTGAACACTGAAGCTTTCTTT; v_call: TRBV5-1; clone_size: many; d_call: NA; j_call: TRBJ1-1
cdr3_aa: CASSPGGEPETQYF; cdr3_nt: TGCGCCAGCAGCCCCGGGGGCGAGCCAGAGACCCAGTACTTC; v_call: TRBV4-3; clone_size: many; d_call: NA; j_call: TRBJ2-5
cdr3_aa: CASTPPVGRYNEQFF; cdr3_nt: TGTGCCAGCACCCCCCCCGTTGGGCGATACAATGAGCAGTTCTTC; v_call: TRBV7-9; clone_size: many; d_call: NA; j_call: TRBJ2-1
cdr3_aa: CATSDLPGQRQTDTQYF; cdr3_nt: TGTGCCACCAGTGATTTACCCGGACAAAGACAGACAGATACGCAGTATTTT; v_call: TRBV24-1; clone_size: many; d_call: NA; j_call: TRBJ2-3
cdr3_aa: CASSVTGGKDTQYF; cdr3_nt: TGTGCCAGCAGTGTAACGGGAGGGAAAGATACGCAGTATTTT; v_call: TRBV2; clone_size: many; d_call: TRBD2; j_call: TRBJ2-3
cdr3_aa: CASSQTGFYGYTF; cdr3_nt: TGTGCCAGCTCACAGACAGGATTCTATGGCTACACCTTC; v_call: TRBV28; clone_size: medium-sized; d_call: NA; j_call: TRBJ1-2
cdr3_aa: CASSRGTGGQETQYF; cdr3_nt: TGTGCCAGCAGTCGTGGGACAGGGGGTCAAGAGACCCAGTACTTC; v_call: TRBV5-5; clone_size: many; d_call: TRBD1; j_call: TRBJ2-5
cdr3_aa: CASSPVGVSAEQFF; cdr3_nt: TGTGCCAGCAGCCCAGTGGGTGTGTCGGCTGAGCAGTTCTTC; v_call: TRBV7-6; clone_size: medium-sized; d_call: NA; j_call: TRBJ2-1